These 19 T cell receptor beta chains originate from one sample sequenced in a study of blood T cells in healthy people across ages. Primed by a sample-barcoded 5' primer and a J-beta primer mix, a second PCR proceeded for 7 to 11 cycles. TCRdb re-derived calls from the 5' RACE reads in MiXCR, one entry per CDR3 protein. The sample contains about 900,000 distinct CDR3 sequences, around two thirds of which appear only once. The specimen sequenced was blood. The receptors come from a man under 40 in good health.

This clonotype occurred once. This rearrangement joins TRBV12-3 or TRBV12-4 to TRBJ2-5, with D maybe TRBD1 (5 bases). The CDR3 totals 12 residues. Trimming pared 3 bases from V and 6 bases from J, leaving 8 bases between. This CDR3 is CASSFAGQTQYF. For the CDR3, the DNA is TGTGCCAGCAGTTTTGCAGGGCAGACCCAGTACTTC.

The chain employs TRBV20-1 and TRBJ2-7, with 14 bases identical to TRBD2. CDR3 length: 15 residues. Germline V gives CDR1 DFQATT, CDR2 SNEGSKA (reference sequence). The V gene end was trimmed by 4 bases and the J gene end by 5 bases; junction bases not matched to a gene: 7. CDR3 in DNA: TGCAGTGCTACGACTAGCGGGGGGGGGAATCACGAGCAGTACTTC. Amino acids: CSATTSGGGNHEQYF.

The genes are TRBV29-1 and TRBJ2-6, with D perhaps TRBD1 or TRBD2 (5 bases each). Trimming took off 6 bases at V and 2 bases at J, with 8 bases between the two ends. CDR3 length equals 13 residues. Germline V gene lookup returns CDR1 SQVTM and CDR2 ANQGSEA. This CDR3 is CSVRGAGANVLTF. The CDR3 nucleotides are TGCAGCGTGAGGGGAGCTGGGGCCAACGTCCTGACTTTC.

The rearrangement links TRBV18 to TRBJ2-4; the D call may be TRBD1 or TRBD2 (6 bases each). Trimming shortened V by 2 bases and J by 8 bases, and 10 bases separated the two germline ends. Germline V lookup: CDR1 KGHSH, CDR2 LQKENI. The CDR3 spans 13 residues. CDR3 sequence reads: CASSPNREDIQYF. The CDR3 region has the DNA TGTGCCAGCTCACCAAACAGGGAGGACATTCAGTACTTC.

V gene TRBV20-1 combines with J gene TRBJ2-1, with D possibly matching TRBD1 (6 bases). The germline V and J ends were trimmed by 8 bases and 7 bases, with 18 bases remaining between them. In germline, CDR1 is DFQATT, CDR2 SNEGSKA (reference sequence). The CDR3 consists of 13 residues. CDR3 in DNA: TGCAGTTGGTCCACAGGGCCAGGGAATGAGCAGTTCTTC. Translation gives CSWSTGPGNEQFF.

As DNA, the CDR3 is TGTGCCAGCAGCCAGGGACTAGCATCGACCCAGTACTTC. This sequence encodes CASSQGLASTQYF. The V call is TRBV6-5, the J call TRBJ2-5; TRBD2 agrees at 9 bases. The CDR3 is made up of 13 amino acids. Germline V gene sequence: CDR1 MNHEY, CDR2 SVGAGI. V gave up 6 bases and J gave up 7 bases; unmatched junction bases: 6.

This clonotype has a handful of counts. The chain recombines TRBV5-4 with TRBJ2-4, with a possible D match to TRBD2 (6 bases). Germline V gene sequence: CDR1 SGHNT, CDR2 YYREEE (reference sequence). This CDR3 has 14 amino acids. V was trimmed by 4 bases and J by 13 bases, leaving 21 bases between them. CDR3 DNA sequence: TGTGCCAGCAGCCTGGGGGGTACTACGTGGGAGCAGTACTTC. This gives the protein CASSLGGTTWEQYF.

The gene calls are TRBV5-6 and TRBJ2-4; D not certain. This CDR3 is built from 14 residues. V dropped 1 base and J dropped 13 bases, with 18 bases sitting between them. Germline V gene lookup returns CDR1 SGHDT and CDR2 YYEEEE. The CDR3 DNA is TGTGCCAGCAGCTTGACGACGCTCTCCTACGTGCAGTACTTC. This encodes CASSLTTLSYVQYF.

The chain employs TRBV6-2 or TRBV6-3 and TRBJ1-2; D might be TRBD1 (5 bases). V lost 1 base and J lost 3, with 9 bases in between. The CDR3 contains 14 residues. From germline, CDR1 is MNHEY and CDR2 SVGEGT. Here the CDR3 DNA reads TGTGCCAGCAGTTACTACGGGACGGACTATGGCTACACCTTC. Its protein is CASSYYGTDYGYTF.

There are a few counts of this clonotype. The rearrangement joins TRBV2 to TRBJ2-3; no definite D call. The germline V gene encodes CDR1 SNHLY and CDR2 FYNNEI. The CDR3 is made up of 13 amino acids. V shed 7 bases and J shed 3 bases, with 11 bases lying between them. The CDR3 region has the DNA TGTGCCAGCACCACGGGTGTGACAGATACGCAGTATTTT. This sequence encodes CASTTGVTDTQYF.

This clonotype has only a few counts. This chain connects TRBV29-1 to TRBJ1-1, with no clear D. V lost 4 bases, J lost 7 bases, and 7 bases lay in between. There are 10 residues in the CDR3. Germline CDR1 is SQVTM and CDR2 is ANQGSEA. The DNA of the CDR3 is TGCAGCGTTGTAGATTATGAAGCTTTCTTT. It codes for CSVVDYEAFF.

CDR3 protein: CASSVGDNTYEQYF. CDR3 DNA: TGTGCCAGCAGCGTAGGAGACAACACCTACGAGCAGTACTTC. This rearrangement joins TRBV9 to TRBJ2-7; D ambiguous. Germline V gene lookup returns CDR1 SGDLS and CDR2 YYNGEE. The CDR3 contains 14 residues. Trimming took 0 bases from V and 2 from J, leaving 9 bases between them.

This clonotype was recorded a few times. CDR3 DNA: TGCAGTGCCTATGAGGTTACGCAGTATTTT. It encodes CSAYEVTQYF. This chain uses TRBV20-1 with TRBJ2-3; D gene ambiguous. The CDR3 contains 10 residues. The V end was cut by 6 bases, the J end by 8 bases, with 9 bases between. CDR1 is DFQATT, CDR2 SNEGSKA, per germline (reference sequence).

This clonotype was seen more than once but under ten times. This sequence joins TRBV4-3 and TRBJ2-3, with TRBD2 matching over 8 bases. Germline CDR1 is LGHNA and CDR2 is YSLEER. The junction had 22 bases not matched to a gene; V was cut back by 0 bases and J by 11 bases. CDR3 size: 19 residues. The CDR3 bases are TGCGCCAGCAGCCAAGAGATAGATAGCGGGACTTCCCAAAACCGGGGGCAGTATTTT. The encoded protein is CASSQEIDSGTSQNRGQYF.

The rearrangement joins TRBV4-2 to TRBJ2-7; D is unresolved. Trimming took 0 bases from V and 2 from J, leaving 11 bases between them. This CDR3 is 15 amino acids long. From germline, CDR1 is LGHNA and CDR2 YNFKEQ. In DNA, the CDR3 is TGTGCCAGCAGCCAAGAGCGGCATTCTCCCTACGAGCAGTACTTC. Translated, it gives CASSQERHSPYEQYF.

The V gene is TRBV5-5, the J gene TRBJ2-3; 7 positions match TRBD2. The CDR3 has 17 amino acids. The V gene end was trimmed by 3 bases and the J gene end by 2 bases; junction bases not matched to a gene: 12. Per germline, CDR1 SGHKS and CDR2 YYEKEE (reference sequence). DNA for the CDR3: TGTGCCAGCAGCTCCCCTAGCGGAAACCAACCCACAGATACGCAGTATTTT. Encoded protein: CASSSPSGNQPTDTQYF.

V gene TRBV7-3 combines with J gene TRBJ2-6; 7 nucleotides line up with TRBD2. Germline CDR1 and CDR2: SGHTA and FQGTGA. This CDR3 is 16 amino acids long. V gave up 1 base and J gave up 2 bases; unmatched junction bases: 2. CDR3 sequence: CASSLNREAGANVLTF. DNA for the CDR3: TGTGCCAGCAGCTTAAATCGGGAGGCTGGGGCCAACGTCCTGACTTTC.

This clonotype came up a few times. The chain joins TRBV10-3 to TRBJ2-3; no reliable D call. There are 14 residues in the CDR3. Germline assignment: CDR1 ENHRY and CDR2 SYGVKD. V lost 2 bases, J lost 6 bases, and 12 bases lay in between. The CDR3 protein is CAISEPSDPDTQYF. CDR3 in DNA: TGTGCCATCAGTGAGCCCTCGGACCCTGATACGCAGTATTTT.

Turning to this clonotype: It may be a read error: a sequence one base away is much more abundant. The genes are TRBV5-1 and TRBJ2-3; 8 bases are shared with TRBD1. The CDR3 runs to 16 residues. Germline V gene lookup returns CDR1 SGHRS and CDR2 YFSETQ. CDR3 bases: TGCGCCAGCAGCACAAACGGACAGGGAAGCACAGATACGCGGTATTTT. This codes for CASSTNGQGSTDTRYF.